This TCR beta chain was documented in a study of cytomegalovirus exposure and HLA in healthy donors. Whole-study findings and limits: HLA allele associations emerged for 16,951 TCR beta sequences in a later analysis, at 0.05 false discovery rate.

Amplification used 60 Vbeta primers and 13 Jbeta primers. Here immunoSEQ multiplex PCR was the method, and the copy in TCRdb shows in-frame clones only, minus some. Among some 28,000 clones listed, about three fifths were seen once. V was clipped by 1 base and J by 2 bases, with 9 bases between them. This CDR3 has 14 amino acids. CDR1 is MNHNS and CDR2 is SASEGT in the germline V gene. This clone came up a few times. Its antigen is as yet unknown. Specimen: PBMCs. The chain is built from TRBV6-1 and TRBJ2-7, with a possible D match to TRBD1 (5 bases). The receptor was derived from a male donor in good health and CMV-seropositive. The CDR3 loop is CASSEVQGPYEQYF. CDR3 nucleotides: TGTGCCAGCAGTGAAGTTCAGGGCCCCTACGAGCAGTACTTC.